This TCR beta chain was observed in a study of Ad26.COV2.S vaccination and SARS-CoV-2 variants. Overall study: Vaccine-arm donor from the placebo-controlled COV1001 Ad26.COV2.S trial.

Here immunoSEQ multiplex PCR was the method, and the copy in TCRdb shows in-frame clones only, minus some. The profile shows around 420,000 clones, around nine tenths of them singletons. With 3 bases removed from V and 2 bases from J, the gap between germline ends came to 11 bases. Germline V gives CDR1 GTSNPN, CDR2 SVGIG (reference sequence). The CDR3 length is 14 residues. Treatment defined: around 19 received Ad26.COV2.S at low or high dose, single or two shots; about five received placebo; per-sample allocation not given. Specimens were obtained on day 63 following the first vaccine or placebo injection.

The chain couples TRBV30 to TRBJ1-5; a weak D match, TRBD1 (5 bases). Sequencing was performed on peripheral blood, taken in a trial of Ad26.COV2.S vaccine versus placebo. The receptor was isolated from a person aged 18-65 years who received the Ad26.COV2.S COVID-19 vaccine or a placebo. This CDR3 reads CAWSRVRGNQPQHF. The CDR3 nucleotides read TGTGCCTGGAGCAGGGTGAGGGGCAATCAGCCCCAGCATTTT. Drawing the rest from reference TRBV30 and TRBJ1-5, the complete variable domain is SQTIHQWPATLVQPVGSPLSLECTVEGTSNPNLYWYRQAAGRGLQLLFYSVGIGQISSEVPQNLSASRPQDRQFILSSKKLLLSDSGFYLCAWSRVRGNQPQHFGDGTRLSIL.